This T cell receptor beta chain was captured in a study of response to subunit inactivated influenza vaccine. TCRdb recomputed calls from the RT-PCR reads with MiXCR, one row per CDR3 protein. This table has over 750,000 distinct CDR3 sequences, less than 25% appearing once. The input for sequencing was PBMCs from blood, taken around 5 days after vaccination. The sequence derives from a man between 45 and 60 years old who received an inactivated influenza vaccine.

The CDR3 region has the DNA TGCGCCAGCAGTCAATGGTGGCTGCCCGACTACGAGCAGTACTTC. Translating gives CASSQWWLPDYEQYF. The chain is built from TRBV23-1 and TRBJ2-7; no clear D gene. TRBV23-1 is recorded as an ORF, its role being uncertain. The V gene lost 1 base and the J gene lost 3 bases, with 13 bases spanning the gap. CDR3 length: 15 amino acids.